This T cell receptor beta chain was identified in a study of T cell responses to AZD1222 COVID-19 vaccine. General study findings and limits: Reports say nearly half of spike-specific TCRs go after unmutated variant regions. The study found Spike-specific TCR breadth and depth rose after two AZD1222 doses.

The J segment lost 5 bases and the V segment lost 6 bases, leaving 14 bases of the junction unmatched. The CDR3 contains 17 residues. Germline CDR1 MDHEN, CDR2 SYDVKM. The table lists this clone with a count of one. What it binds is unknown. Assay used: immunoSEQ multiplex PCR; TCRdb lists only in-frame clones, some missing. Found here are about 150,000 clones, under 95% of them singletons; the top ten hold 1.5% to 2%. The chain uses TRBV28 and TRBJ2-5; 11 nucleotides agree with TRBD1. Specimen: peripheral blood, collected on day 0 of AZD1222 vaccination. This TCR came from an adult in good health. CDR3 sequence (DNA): TGTGCCAGCAGGCCCCCAGGAGGACAGGGGGCTCGGGAGACCCAGTACTTC. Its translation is CASRPPGGQGARETQYF.